The rows below give T cell receptor beta chains drawn from one sample of a study of T cell responses to AZD1222 COVID-19 vaccine. The protocol was immunoSEQ multiplex PCR, while the TCRdb copy is restricted to in-frame clones and leaves out a portion. This table has 100,000 to 110,000 clones, about 90% appearing once. The sample consisted of peripheral blood, taken on day 0 of MenACWY control vaccination. The receptors originated from an adult in good health. Both conserved end residues are part of each CDR3. The order of the fields is CDR3 length, V gene, clone size, D gene, J gene, CDR3 protein, CDR3 DNA. D genes are given only for firm matches. The size entry is marked missing in some rows and otherwise reads once, few, many or a size class.

18	TRBV6-1	.	.	TRBJ2-1	CASSGRDRGPASYNEQFF	TGTGCCAGCAGTGGGCGGGATCGGGGTCCGGCTTCCTACAATGAGCAGTTCTTC
16	TRBV4-3	.	TRBD1	TRBJ2-2	CASSLLQGAVTGELFF	TGCGCCAGCAGCCTCTTACAGGGGGCCGTCACCGGGGAGCTGTTTTTT
14	TRBV4-1	once	TRBD1	TRBJ1-1	CASSQLQGGGEAFF	TGCGCCAGCAGCCAACTACAGGGGGGCGGTGAAGCTTTCTTT
15	TRBV4-3	few	TRBD1	TRBJ1-1	CASSQQSTGETEAFF	TGCGCCAGCAGCCAACAATCAACAGGGGAGACTGAAGCTTTCTTT
14	TRBV19	many	.	TRBJ2-7	CASSTVGGSYEQYF	TGTGCCAGTAGTACAGTAGGGGGATCCTACGAGCAGTACTTC
14	TRBV30	.	.	TRBJ1-6	CAWRVGLGNSPLHF	TGTGCCTGGAGAGTGGGACTCGGAAATTCACCCCTCCACTTT
13	TRBV6-6	.	TRBD1	TRBJ1-1	CASKRQGNTEAFF	TGTGCCAGCAAAAGACAGGGGAACACTGAAGCTTTCTTT
18	TRBV18	.	TRBD1	TRBJ1-1	CASSRNARSTQGATEAFF	TGTGCCAGCTCACGTAATGCACGATCGACGCAGGGGGCTACTGAAGCTTTCTTT
14	TRBV9	few	TRBD1	TRBJ1-6	CASSEGQAGSPLHF	TGTGCCAGCAGCGAAGGACAGGCTGGTTCACCCCTCCACTTT
16	TRBV9	.	TRBD1	TRBJ2-2	CASSVGTEPRSGELFF	TGTGCCAGCAGCGTGGGGACAGAACCTCGGTCCGGGGAGCTGTTTTTT
14	TRBV10-3	.	.	TRBJ2-2	CAISESGYTGELFF	TGTGCCATCAGTGAGTCGGGCTACACCGGGGAGCTGTTTTTT
16	TRBV6-5	.	.	TRBJ1-3	CASSYTTGHSGNTIYF	TGTGCCAGCAGTTACACAACAGGTCACTCTGGAAACACCATATATTTT
13	TRBV6-5	.	.	TRBJ2-7	CASGGQGLHEQYF	TGTGCCAGCGGGGGGCAGGGTTTGCACGAGCAGTACTTC
16	TRBV10-3	once	.	TRBJ1-1	CATREGRGALNTEAFF	TGTGCCACCAGGGAGGGGCGGGGGGCTCTGAACACTGAAGCTTTCTTT
14	TRBV6-5	.	.	TRBJ1-6	CASSTFRNNSPLHF	TGTGCCAGCAGCACATTTAGGAATAATTCACCCCTCCACTTT
15	TRBV19	.	.	TRBJ2-7	CASSMGRADSYEQYF	TGTGCCAGTAGTATGGGGCGGGCAGACTCCTACGAGCAGTACTTC
18	TRBV28	.	TRBD1	TRBJ2-1	CASSFERIGTGLNNEQFF	TGTGCCAGCAGTTTTGAGCGTATCGGGACAGGCCTTAACAATGAGCAGTTCTTC
13	TRBV29-1	.	TRBD1	TRBJ1-5	CSVRTGGDQPQHF	TGCAGCGTTAGGACAGGGGGCGATCAGCCCCAGCATTTT
14	TRBV28	.	.	TRBJ2-3	CASRSGGSADTQYF	TGTGCCAGCAGGTCAGGAGGATCGGCAGATACGCAGTATTTT
16	TRBV3-1/TRBV3-2	.	.	TRBJ1-2	CASSQGASGQGHGYTF	TGTGCCAGCAGCCAAGGGGCGTCGGGGCAGGGGCATGGCTACACCTTC
13	TRBV30	.	.	TRBJ2-5	CARGTGGSETQYF	TGTGCCCGGGGGACTGGGGGCAGTGAGACCCAGTACTTC
15	TRBV13	.	.	TRBJ1-2	CASTLKGIENYGYTF	TGTGCCAGCACCCTTAAGGGAATAGAGAACTATGGCTACACCTTC
17	TRBV15	.	TRBD2	TRBJ2-3	CATSRDGASGSTDTQYF	TGTGCCACCAGCAGAGATGGGGCTAGCGGGAGCACAGATACGCAGTATTTT
15	TRBV6-5	.	.	TRBJ1-5	CASSPIWALNQPQHF	TGTGCCAGCAGCCCAATCTGGGCCCTCAATCAGCCCCAGCATTTT
13	TRBV9	few	TRBD1	TRBJ1-2	CASSPGGRSGYTF	TGTGCCAGCAGCCCAGGGGGGAGGTCCGGCTACACCTTC
16	TRBV24-1	.	TRBD1	TRBJ2-6	CATSDTGQGGANVLTF	TGTGCCACCAGTGACACTGGACAGGGTGGGGCCAACGTCCTGACTTTC
16	TRBV7-2	.	.	TRBJ1-5	CASSPDLGSPNQPQHF	TGTGCCAGCAGCCCAGATTTGGGGAGTCCAAATCAGCCCCAGCATTTT
14	TRBV5-5	.	.	TRBJ1-5	CASSSEDSNQPQHF	TGTGCCAGCAGCTCAGAAGATAGCAATCAGCCCCAGCATTTT
14	TRBV19	.	TRBD1	TRBJ1-5	CASNRQGEGQPQHF	TGTGCCAGTAATCGACAGGGGGAAGGGCAGCCCCAGCATTTT
12	TRBV5-1	.	.	TRBJ2-7	CASSPAGPEQYF	TGCGCCAGCAGCCCTGCGGGTCCCGAGCAGTACTTC
14	TRBV5-1	.	TRBD1	TRBJ2-1	CASSLGAGGNEQFF	TGCGCCAGCAGCTTGGGGGCAGGGGGCAATGAGCAGTTCTTC
19	TRBV28	.	TRBD2	TRBJ2-3	CASSYPTSGGALFTDTQYF	TGTGCCAGCAGTTATCCTACTAGCGGGGGGGCCTTATTTACAGATACGCAGTATTTT
14	TRBV10-3	few	TRBD1	TRBJ2-1	CAISGTGLRNEQFF	TGTGCCATCAGCGGGACAGGGCTTAGGAATGAGCAGTTCTTC
14	TRBV7-9	.	TRBD1	TRBJ1-2	CASGDSGGGYGYTF	TGTGCCAGCGGGGACTCAGGGGGAGGCTATGGCTACACCTTC
15	TRBV28	.	.	TRBJ1-5	CASSGSDLGNQPQHF	TGTGCCAGCAGTGGATCGGACCTGGGCAATCAGCCCCAGCATTTT
14	TRBV7-9	once	TRBD2	TRBJ2-1	CASSFSGAGVKQFF	TGTGCCAGCAGCTTTTCGGGAGCGGGAGTGAAGCAGTTCTTC
14	TRBV3-1/TRBV3-2	few	.	TRBJ1-4	CASSRDTYNEKLFF	TGTGCCAGCAGCCGGGACACGTATAATGAAAAACTGTTTTTT
15	TRBV5-8	once	TRBD1	TRBJ2-7	CASSLVGTGDYEQYF	TGTGCCAGCAGCTTGGTGGGCACAGGGGACTACGAGCAGTACTTC
17	TRBV21-1	.	.	TRBJ2-7	CASRPKGDRVSSREQYF	TGTGCCAGCAGACCCAAGGGGGACAGGGTAAGTAGCAGGGAGCAGTACTTC
15	TRBV5-8	.	.	TRBJ1-5	CASCLETSRNQPQHF	TGTGCCAGTTGCTTGGAGACAAGCCGCAATCAGCCCCAGCATTTT
14	TRBV19	.	.	TRBJ1-5	CASGDSSSNQPQHF	TGTGCCAGTGGGGACTCCTCTAGCAATCAGCCCCAGCATTTT
16	TRBV7-2	.	TRBD1	TRBJ1-1	CASSLQGTGINTEAFF	TGTGCCAGCAGCCTCCAAGGGACAGGGATAAACACTGAAGCTTTCTTT
15	TRBV20-1	.	.	TRBJ2-2	CSASPREGNTGELFF	TGCAGTGCTAGTCCCCGGGAAGGAAACACCGGGGAGCTGTTTTTT
15	TRBV27	.	TRBD1	TRBJ1-2	CASSPRTGLVYGYTF	TGTGCCAGCAGTCCCCGGACAGGGTTGGTCTATGGCTACACCTTC
16	TRBV7-9	.	TRBD2	TRBJ2-7	CASSPWGSGGTYEQYF	TGTGCCAGCAGCCCATGGGGCAGCGGGGGTACCTACGAGCAGTACTTC
15	TRBV4-3	.	TRBD2	TRBJ2-1	CASRGSGGAHNEQFF	TGCGCCAGCAGAGGGAGCGGGGGGGCCCACAATGAGCAGTTCTTC
11	TRBV6-6	.	.	TRBJ2-1	CASSNHYAEFF	TGTGCCAGCAGTAACCACTACGCGGAGTTCTTC
13	TRBV28	.	TRBD1	TRBJ1-4	CASSLKWGQGLFF	TGTGCCAGCAGTTTAAAGTGGGGACAGGGACTGTTTTTT
15	TRBV6-5	.	TRBD1	TRBJ1-2	CASSSYPTGNYGYTF	TGTGCCAGCAGTTCCTACCCGACAGGGAACTATGGCTACACCTTC
15	TRBV6-2/TRBV6-3	.	.	TRBJ1-5	CASSYAPYSNQPQHF	TGTGCCAGCAGTTACGCCCCTTATAGCAATCAGCCCCAGCATTTT